The 13 T cell receptor beta chains given below trace back to one sample, sequenced in a study of T cell changes during pregnancy in multiple sclerosis. Profiled with immunoSEQ multiplex PCR; TCRdb holds only in-frame clones, not every one. In the table there are some 61,000 clones, about 90% of which are singletons. The sequencing here drew on peripheral blood, taken in the second trimester of pregnancy. These receptors all stem from a female donor with multiple sclerosis, enrolled in a pregnancy study.

This clone was recorded only once. The chain recombines TRBV15 with TRBJ1-6, with D possibly TRBD1 on 5 matching bases. The germline V gene encodes CDR1 LNHNV and CDR2 YYDKDF (reference sequence). The ends were cut back, 6 bases at V and 12 bases at J, with 12 bases in the middle. The CDR3 runs 12 residues. CDR3 in amino acids: CATRGAQGPLHF. The CDR3 nucleotides read TGTGCCACCAGAGGGGCCCAAGGACCCCTCCACTTT.

This chain uses TRBV20-1 with TRBJ1-1, with TRBD1 as a possible D gene (6 bases). V shed 3 bases and J shed 6 bases, with 8 bases lying between them. Germline V gives CDR1 DFQATT, CDR2 SNEGSKA (reference sequence). The CDR3 covers 11 residues. CDR3 protein: CSASRGAEAFF. The CDR3 nucleotides are TGCAGTGCTAGCAGGGGTGCTGAAGCTTTCTTT.

This chain connects TRBV5-8 to TRBJ2-5; 10 nucleotides align to TRBD1. From germline, CDR1 is SGHTS and CDR2 YDEGEE. J gave up 6 bases and V 0 bases, and 5 bases lay outside the gene matches. This CDR3 has 15 amino acids. CDR3 DNA: TGTGCCAGCAGCTTGGCCCGGACAGGGGGGAAGACCCAGTACTTC. The encoded protein is CASSLARTGGKTQYF.

The chain combines TRBV18 with TRBJ2-6; D perhaps matches TRBD1 (6 bases). The V end was cut by 3 bases, the J end by 0 bases, with 12 bases between. The CDR3 has 17 amino acids. Germline V gene sequence: CDR1 KGHSH, CDR2 LQKENI. DNA of the CDR3: TGTGCCAGCTCACCCTTGGACAGTTTCTCTGGGGCCAACGTCCTGACTTTC. It codes for CASSPLDSFSGANVLTF.

This rearrangement joins TRBV29-1 to TRBJ1-2, with TRBD1 identical over 8 bases. This CDR3 contains 13 residues. The ends lost 7 bases at V and 8 bases at J; junction bases unmatched: 12. Germline CDR1 SQVTM, CDR2 ANQGSEA. This CDR3 reads CSAQWTGLGGYTF. CDR3 coding DNA: TGCAGCGCCCAATGGACAGGGCTGGGAGGCTACACCTTC.

The chain couples TRBV7-2 to TRBJ1-3; 8 bases map to TRBD1. J was trimmed by 4 bases and V by 0 bases; bases with no gene match: 5. Germline assignment: CDR1 SGHTA and CDR2 FQGNSA. This CDR3 has 16 residues. The CDR3 loop reads CASSLAQGASGNTIYF. CDR3 coding DNA: TGTGCCAGCAGCTTAGCGCAGGGGGCGTCAGGAAACACCATATATTTT.

This chain joins TRBV19 and TRBJ1-4; a possible D gene is TRBD1 (5 bases). The CDR3 contains 17 residues. Trimming left V 8 bases short and J 8 bases short, with 27 bases between. In germline, CDR1 is LNHDA, CDR2 SQIVND (reference sequence). CDR3 loop: CASAQRDPGGIGEKLFF. CDR3 bases: TGTGCCAGTGCCCAAAGGGACCCCGGGGGGATAGGCGAAAAACTGTTTTTT.

This sequence joins TRBV29-1 and TRBJ1-2, with D uncertain. The CDR3 totals 14 residues. V gave up 5 bases and J gave up 1 base, with 14 bases separating them. Germline CDR1 is SQVTM and CDR2 is ANQGSEA. CDR3 nucleotide sequence: TGCAGCGTTCGCCCCGAAACAGTTAACTATGGCTACACCTTC. Encoded protein: CSVRPETVNYGYTF.

This clone was seen a few times. The chain couples TRBV30 to TRBJ1-1, with D possibly TRBD1 on 5 matching bases. Germline V gene sequence: CDR1 GTSNPN, CDR2 SVGIG (reference sequence). The CDR3 runs 13 residues. The V and J ends lost 2 bases and 4 bases respectively, with 11 bases between them. CDR3 in DNA: TGTGCCTGGAGTCTCACAGGCCGCACTGAAGCTTTCTTT. Amino acid sequence: CAWSLTGRTEAFF.

CDR3: CASSIPRTGGANTEAFF. CDR3 DNA: TGTGCCAGTAGTATCCCCCGGACAGGGGGGGCGAACACTGAAGCTTTCTTT. The chain employs TRBV19 and TRBJ1-1, with 10 bases matching TRBD1. The CDR3 is 17 residues long. Germline values: CDR1 LNHDA, CDR2 SQIVND (reference sequence). V lost 3 bases, J lost 1 base, and 8 bases stayed unmatched. The entire variable domain, with the rest obtained from reference TRBV19 and TRBJ1-1, is as follows: DGGITQSPKYLFRKEGQNVTLSCEQNLNHDAMYWYRQDPGQGLRLIYYSQIVNDFQKGDIAEGYSVSREKKESFPLTVTSAQKNPTAFYLCASSIPRTGGANTEAFFGQGTRLTVV.

The chain is built from TRBV7-3 and TRBJ2-5; TRBD2 agrees at 10 bases. J gave up 5 bases and V 4 bases, and 7 bases lay outside the gene matches. The CDR3 is 15 amino acids. The germline gives CDR1 SGHTA, CDR2 FQGTGA. CDR3 DNA: TGTGCCAGCAGCTCTAGCGGGGGACAACGGGAGACCCAGTACTTC. As protein: CASSSSGGQRETQYF. The full variable domain, rest sourced from reference TRBV7-3 and TRBJ2-5, is GAGVSQTPSNKVTEKGKYVELRCDPISGHTALYWYRQSLGQGPEFLIYFQGTGAADDSGLPNDRFFAVRPEGSVSTLKIQRTERGDSAVYLCASSSSGGQRETQYFGPGTRLLVL.

The rearrangement uses TRBV5-1 and TRBJ2-4; weak D call: TRBD2 (5 bases). CDR3 length equals 16 residues. V lost 3 bases to trimming and J lost 0 bases, with 13 bases between them. Germline CDR1 is SGHRS and CDR2 is YFSETQ. This CDR3 reads CASSSDPSGAKNIQYF. CDR3 bases: TGCGCCAGCAGCTCCGATCCCAGCGGAGCCAAAAACATTCAGTACTTC.

The DNA for the CDR3 is TGTGCCAGCAGCTCAATTTGGACTCTCCAAGAGACCCAGTACTTC. Protein product: CASSSIWTLQETQYF. The J gene is TRBJ2-5, the V gene TRBV7-9; a weak D match, TRBD2 (5 bases). The CDR3 has 15 amino acids. V was trimmed by 4 bases and J by 1 base, leaving 13 bases between them. From germline, CDR1 is SEHNR and CDR2 FQNEAQ (reference sequence).